Below, 25 T cell receptor beta chains from the same sample are listed, as sequenced in a study of cytomegalovirus exposure and HLA in healthy donors. It was with 60 Vbeta and 13 Jbeta primers that the PCR ran. Sequencing used immunoSEQ multiplex PCR; TCRdb keeps in-frame clones, though not all of them. The data hold fewer than 200,000 clones, with roughly 80% observed a single time. What was sequenced was PBMCs. The receptors come from a man between 45 and 60 years old in good health and CMV-seronegative.

J is TRBJ2-7 and V is TRBV7-9; D possibly corresponds to TRBD1 (5 bases). The CDR3 length is 16 residues. V was trimmed by 5 bases and J by 5 bases, leaving 22 bases between them. CDR1 is SEHNR, CDR2 FQNEAQ, per germline (reference sequence). The CDR3 region has the DNA TGTGCCAGCAGCAACCCTAGGGGCAGGATCAACAACGAGCAGTACTTC. Protein product: CASSNPRGRINNEQYF. Complete variable domain (other parts from reference TRBV7-9 and TRBJ2-7): DTGVSQNPRHKITKRGQNVTFRCDPISEHNRLYWYRQTLGQGPEFLTYFQNEAQLEKSRLLSDRFSAERPKGSFSTLEIQRTEQGDSAMYLCASSNPRGRINNEQYFGPGTRLTVT.

This chain links TRBV19 with TRBJ1-1; no reliable D call. This CDR3 region has 14 residues. V was clipped by 3 bases and J by 1 base, with 9 bases between them. From germline, CDR1 is LNHDA and CDR2 SQIVND (reference sequence). CDR3 sequence: CASSMVRGNTEAFF. CDR3 in DNA: TGTGCCAGTAGTATGGTCCGGGGGAACACTGAAGCTTTCTTT.

The rearrangement uses TRBV2 and TRBJ1-5; the match to TRBD1 covers 9 bases. The V gene end was trimmed by 5 bases and the J gene end by 3 bases; junction bases not matched to a gene: 5. Germline assignment: CDR1 SNHLY and CDR2 FYNNEI. This CDR3 has 15 amino acids. CDR3 region: CASSSRQGVNQPQHF. DNA for the CDR3: TGTGCCAGCAGTAGTCGACAGGGGGTCAATCAGCCCCAGCATTTT.

The table lists this clone with a few counts. The V gene is TRBV10-3, the J gene TRBJ2-7; D might be TRBD2 (5 bases). This CDR3 has 15 amino acids. The ends were cut back, 6 bases at V and 4 bases at J, with 19 bases in the middle. In germline, CDR1 is ENHRY, CDR2 SYGVKD. The CDR3 DNA follows: TGTGCCATCAGCTCCTTTTCCGGGAATCGGTACGAGCAGTACTTC. Protein sequence: CAISSFSGNRYEQYF.

This clone appeared once. CDR3 region: CAWSGGGDRSPLHF. CDR3 nucleotide sequence: TGTGCCTGGAGTGGAGGAGGGGACCGTTCACCCCTCCACTTT. The chain uses TRBV30 and TRBJ1-6; D perhaps matches TRBD1 (5 bases). The CDR3 consists of 14 residues. Trimming removed 1 base from V and 9 bases from J, with 13 bases in between. Germline V gives CDR1 GTSNPN, CDR2 SVGIG (reference sequence).

This clone occurred a few times. The V and J genes are TRBV6-4 and TRBJ1-2; a possible D gene is TRBD1 (6 bases). The CDR3 contains 14 residues. V lost 5 bases, J lost 0 bases, and 10 bases lay in between. Germline CDR1 is MRHNA and CDR2 is SNTAGT. The CDR3 loop reads CASSPDRANYGYTF. In nucleotides, the CDR3 is TGTGCCAGCAGTCCGGACAGAGCTAACTATGGCTACACCTTC.

This clone was observed once. This chain uses TRBV7-8 with TRBJ2-7; TRBD2 agrees at 9 bases. The CDR3 loop spans 16 amino acids. Germline assignment: CDR1 SGHVS and CDR2 FQNEAQ. Trimming took 2 bases from V and 4 from J; bases not matched to a gene: 9. DNA of the CDR3: TGTGCCAGCAGCTTACGCTGGACTAGCGCACTATACGAGCAGTACTTC. It codes for CASSLRWTSALYEQYF.

J is TRBJ2-7 and V is TRBV4-1; 7 nucleotides agree with TRBD2. This CDR3 has 14 residues. Germline loops: CDR1 MGHRA, CDR2 YSYEKL. V lost 0 bases, J lost 7 bases, and 6 bases stayed unmatched. CDR3 coding DNA: TGCGCCAGCAGCCAAGAGGGAGGGGTGAGGGAGCAGTACTTC. This codes for CASSQEGGVREQYF.

This sequence joins TRBV6-5 and TRBJ1-4; D possibly corresponds to TRBD1 (5 bases). Germline V CDR1 and CDR2: MNHEY, SVGAGI. Deletions cut 2 bases from V and 6 bases from J, with 7 bases between. This CDR3 spans 13 amino acids. CDR3 coding DNA: TGTGCCAGCAGTTACGGGGGGTATGAAAAACTGTTTTTT. Protein sequence: CASSYGGYEKLFF.

This chain links TRBV28 with TRBJ1-1; 9 nucleotides line up with TRBD1. The CDR3 sequence is 16 residues long. V dropped 6 bases and J dropped 5; count of bases not matched to a gene: 13. The germline V gene encodes CDR1 MDHEN and CDR2 SYDVKM. The CDR3 here is CASRFTGGGAGTEAFF. Written as DNA, the CDR3 is TGTGCCAGCAGATTTACAGGGGGCGGAGCCGGGACTGAAGCTTTCTTT.

V gene TRBV10-3 combines with J gene TRBJ1-2; D perhaps matches TRBD1 (6 bases). The CDR3 runs 14 residues. Trimming shortened V by 4 bases and J by 3 bases, and 12 bases separated the two germline ends. Per the germline V gene, CDR1 is ENHRY and CDR2 is SYGVKD. The CDR3 spells CAISVGQLDYGYTF. The CDR3 DNA is TGTGCCATCAGTGTAGGACAGTTGGACTATGGCTACACCTTC.

V and J are TRBV5-5 and TRBJ1-6; 7 nucleotides align to TRBD1. Per the germline V gene, CDR1 is SGHKS and CDR2 is YYEKEE (reference sequence). Trimming at V came to 4 bases and at J to 0 bases, leaving 4 bases not matched to a gene. This CDR3 has 16 residues. The CDR3 sequence: CASSRDRASYNSPLHF. The CDR3 nucleotides read TGTGCCAGCAGCCGAGACAGGGCCTCCTATAATTCACCCCTCCACTTT.

The chain recombines TRBV6-6 with TRBJ1-1, with D maybe TRBD1 (5 bases). CDR1 is MNHNY and CDR2 is SVGAGI in the germline V gene (reference sequence). The CDR3 totals 14 residues. Trimming shortened V by 6 bases and J by 1 base, and 12 bases separated the two germline ends. CDR3 protein: CASRQNQGNTEAFF. CDR3 bases: TGTGCCAGCAGGCAAAATCAGGGGAACACTGAAGCTTTCTTT.

The chain joins TRBV7-8 to TRBJ2-6; 8 bases are shared with TRBD1. The CDR3 loop spans 16 amino acids. V lost 5 bases to trimming and J lost 4 bases; unmatched junction nucleotides: 7. Germline CDR1 is SGHVS and CDR2 is FQNEAQ. The CDR3 nucleotides are TGTGCCAGCAGCCTGGACAGGGAGCCCGGGGCCAACGTCCTGACTTTC. This gives the protein CASSLDREPGANVLTF.

This chain connects TRBV18 to TRBJ1-1, with D unresolved. Germline assignment: CDR1 KGHSH and CDR2 LQKENI. This CDR3 is built from 15 residues. Trimming took 2 bases from V and 5 from J, leaving 15 bases between them. CDR3 sequence reads: CASSPTPGSKTEAFF. The CDR3 DNA sequence: TGTGCCAGCTCACCAACCCCAGGAAGTAAAACTGAAGCTTTCTTT.

This chain links TRBV11-2 with TRBJ2-5; D perhaps matches TRBD1 (5 bases). Germline V CDR1 and CDR2: SGHAT, FQNNGV. The CDR3 totals 14 residues. V lost 1 base, J lost 0 bases, and 6 bases lay in between. The DNA of the CDR3 is TGTGCCAGCAGCTTAGGGACATACCAAGAGACCCAGTACTTC. Residues: CASSLGTYQETQYF.

The count of this clone is one. The chain carries TRBV5-1 and TRBJ2-3, with unresolved D. The CDR3 contains 13 residues. Germline CDR1 and CDR2: SGHRS and YFSETQ. Trimming took off 4 bases at V and 5 bases at J, with 11 bases between the two ends. The CDR3 DNA is TGCGCCAGCAGCCCCCAGACGGGAGATACGCAGTATTTT. Protein product: CASSPQTGDTQYF.

V gene TRBV5-1 combines with J gene TRBJ2-1; tentative D call: TRBD2 (6 bases). Germline V gene lookup returns CDR1 SGHRS and CDR2 YFSETQ. Trimming shortened V by 0 bases and J by 0 bases, and 10 bases separated the two germline ends. The CDR3 contains 16 residues. The CDR3 region has the DNA TGCGCCAGCAGCTTGGCCAGCGGGTCCTCCTACAATGAGCAGTTCTTC. It is translated as CASSLASGSSYNEQFF.

The chain couples TRBV7-9 to TRBJ2-2, with 7 bases aligning to TRBD2. V lost 2 bases, J lost 3 bases, and 6 bases stayed unmatched. Germline lookup yields CDR1 SEHNR and CDR2 FQNEAQ (reference sequence). This CDR3 comprises 16 residues. The CDR3 protein is CASSLLPSGYTGELFF. For the CDR3, the DNA is TGTGCCAGCAGCTTACTACCTAGCGGATACACCGGGGAGCTGTTTTTT.

This clone was picked up one time. The CDR3 DNA sequence: TGTGCCAGCAGCGCCCACGGGTCCCTCTACTTC. As protein: CASSAHGSLYF. The chain has TRBV7-8 and TRBJ2-5, with no clear D. The germline V gene has CDR1 SGHVS and CDR2 FQNEAQ. CDR3 length: 11 amino acids. Trimming removed 5 bases from V and 14 bases from J, with 15 bases in between.

The chain has TRBV5-8 and TRBJ1-2; 9 bases are a match to TRBD1. Losses at the gene ends were 0 bases for V and 2 bases for J; bases not matched to a gene: 2. Germline CDR1 is SGHTS and CDR2 is YDEGEE. This CDR3 has 15 residues. CDR3 DNA sequence: TGTGCCAGCAGCTTGGCAGGGACAGGGAACTATGGCTACACCTTC. Residues: CASSLAGTGNYGYTF.

V usage is TRBV30 and J usage is TRBJ1-5, with D perhaps matching TRBD1 (6 bases). CDR3 size: 13 residues. Trimming removed 5 bases at V and 0 bases at J, with 8 bases between. CDR1 and CDR2 (germline): GTSNPN, SVGIG (reference sequence). In nucleotides, the CDR3 is TGTGCCTGGGGGGACACTAGCAATCAGCCCCAGCATTTT. It codes for CAWGDTSNQPQHF. Looking up the rest from reference TRBV30 and TRBJ1-5 gives the full variable domain: SQTIHQWPATLVQPVGSPLSLECTVEGTSNPNLYWYRQAAGRGLQLLFYSVGIGQISSEVPQNLSASRPQDRQFILSSKKLLLSDSGFYLCAWGDTSNQPQHFGDGTRLSIL.

This chain joins TRBV29-1 and TRBJ1-2; 7 bases agree with TRBD1. CDR3 length equals 17 residues. Germline values: CDR1 SQVTM, CDR2 ANQGSEA. Unmatched junction bases numbered 11, after V lost 0 bases and J lost 1 base. This CDR3 reads CSVEDLTGTANNYGYTF. The CDR3 DNA is TGCAGCGTTGAAGACCTAACCGGGACAGCTAATAACTATGGCTACACCTTC.

The chain is built from TRBV4-3 and TRBJ1-6, with 7 nucleotides matching TRBD1. J gave up 6 bases and V 1 base, and 15 bases lay outside the gene matches. This CDR3 spans 19 amino acids. The V gene's germline CDR1 is LGHNA and CDR2 YSLEER. The CDR3 nucleotides read TGCGCCAGCAGCCAAGCCCCTCGACAGGGTAGGGCCTTTAATTCACCCCTCCACTTT. Its translation is CASSQAPRQGRAFNSPLHF.

This clone was counted between two and nine times. This chain uses TRBV7-2 with TRBJ2-3; the match to TRBD2 covers 8 bases. The V gene's germline CDR1 is SGHTA and CDR2 FQGNSA. J gave up 1 base and V 2 bases, and 5 bases lay outside the gene matches. CDR3 size: 16 residues. CDR3 sequence: CASSLFYSGGTDTQYF. In DNA form, the CDR3 reads TGTGCCAGCAGCTTATTCTATAGCGGGGGCACAGATACGCAGTATTTT.